This T cell receptor (beta chain) was captured by sequencing in a study of blood T cell repertoires in COVID-19. Study as a whole: Samples taken during acute and convalescent COVID-19 were collected in the United States, Italy and Spain. Nucleic acid was either cDNA or gDNA, and it came from T cells, B-cell-depleted T cells, or PBMCs.

Here immunoSEQ multiplex PCR was the method, and the copy in TCRdb shows in-frame clones only, minus some. Here the sample spans a few hundred thousand clones, 80% to 90% being singletons. The CDR3 extends over 15 amino acids. CDR1 and CDR2 (germline): MNHEY, SMNVEV (reference sequence). With 7 bases clipped from V and 0 bases from J, the junction kept 5 bases outside the gene matches. Participants' reported clinical history set cohort assignment. V is TRBV27 and J is TRBJ2-2; TRBD1 matches at 7 bases. This clonotype was sampled from a man younger than 45 with acute COVID-19. The sequenced material came from PBMCs or T cells enriched from blood (not recorded which). The CDR3 reads CASKATGTNTGELFF. CDR3 DNA sequence: TGTGCCAGCAAAGCGACAGGGACGAACACCGGGGAGCTGTTTTTT.